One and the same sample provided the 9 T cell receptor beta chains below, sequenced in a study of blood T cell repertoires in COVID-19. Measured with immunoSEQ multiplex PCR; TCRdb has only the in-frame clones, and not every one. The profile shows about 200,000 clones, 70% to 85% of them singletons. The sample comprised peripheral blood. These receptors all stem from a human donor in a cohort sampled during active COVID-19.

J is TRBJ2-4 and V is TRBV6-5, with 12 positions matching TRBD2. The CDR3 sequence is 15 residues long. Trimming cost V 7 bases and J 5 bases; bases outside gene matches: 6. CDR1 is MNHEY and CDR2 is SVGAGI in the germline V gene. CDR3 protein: CASKRLAGVENIQYF. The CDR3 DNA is TGTGCCAGCAAAAGACTAGCGGGAGTGGAAAACATTCAGTACTTC.

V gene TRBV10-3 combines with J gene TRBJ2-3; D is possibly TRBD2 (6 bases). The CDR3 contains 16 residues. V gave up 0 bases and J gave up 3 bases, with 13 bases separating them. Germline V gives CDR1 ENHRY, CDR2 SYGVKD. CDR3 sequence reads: CAISESGGLGTDTQYF. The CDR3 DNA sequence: TGTGCCATCAGTGAGTCTGGAGGGCTTGGTACAGATACGCAGTATTTT.

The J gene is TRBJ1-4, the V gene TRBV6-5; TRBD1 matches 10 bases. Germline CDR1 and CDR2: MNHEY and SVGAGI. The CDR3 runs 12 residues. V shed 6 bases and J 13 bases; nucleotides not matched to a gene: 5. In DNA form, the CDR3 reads TGTGCCAGCAGACAAGGACAGGGGGTACTGTTTTTT. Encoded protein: CASRQGQGVLFF.

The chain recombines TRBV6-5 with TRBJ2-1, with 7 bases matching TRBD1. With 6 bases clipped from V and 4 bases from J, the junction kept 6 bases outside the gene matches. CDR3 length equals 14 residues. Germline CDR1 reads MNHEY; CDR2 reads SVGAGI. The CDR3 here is CASRFGQAYNEQFF. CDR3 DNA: TGTGCCAGCAGGTTCGGACAGGCGTACAATGAGCAGTTCTTC.

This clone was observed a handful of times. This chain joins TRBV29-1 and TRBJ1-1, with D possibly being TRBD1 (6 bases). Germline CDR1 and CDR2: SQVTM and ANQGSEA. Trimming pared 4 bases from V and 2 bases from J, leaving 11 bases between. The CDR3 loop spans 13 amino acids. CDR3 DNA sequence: TGCAGCGTTGCCGACAGGCTAAACACTGAAGCTTTCTTT. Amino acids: CSVADRLNTEAFF.

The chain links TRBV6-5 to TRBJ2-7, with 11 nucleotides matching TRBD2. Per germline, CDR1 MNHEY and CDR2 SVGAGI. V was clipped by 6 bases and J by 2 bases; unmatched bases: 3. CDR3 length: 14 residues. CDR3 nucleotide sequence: TGTGCCAGCAGGGGGACTAGCGGACCCTACGAGCAGTACTTC. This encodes CASRGTSGPYEQYF.

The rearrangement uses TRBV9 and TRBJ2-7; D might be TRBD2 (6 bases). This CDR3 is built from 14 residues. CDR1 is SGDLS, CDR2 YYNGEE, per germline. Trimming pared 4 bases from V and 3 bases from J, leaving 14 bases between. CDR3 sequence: CASSIAPGGYEQYF. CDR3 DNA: TGTGCCAGCAGCATAGCCCCCGGGGGCTACGAGCAGTACTTC.

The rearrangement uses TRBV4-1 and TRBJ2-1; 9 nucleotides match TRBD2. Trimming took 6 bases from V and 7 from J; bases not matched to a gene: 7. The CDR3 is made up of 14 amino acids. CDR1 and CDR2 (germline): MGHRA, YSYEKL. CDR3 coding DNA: TGCGCCAGCAGGACGCGGGAGGGCCGGAATGAGCAGTTCTTC. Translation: CASRTREGRNEQFF.

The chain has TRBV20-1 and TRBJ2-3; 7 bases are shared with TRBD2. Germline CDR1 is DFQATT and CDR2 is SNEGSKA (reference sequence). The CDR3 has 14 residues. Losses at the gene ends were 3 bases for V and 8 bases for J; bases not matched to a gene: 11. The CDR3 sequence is CSASDRAGRGTQYF. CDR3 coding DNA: TGCAGTGCTAGTGACCGGGCAGGGAGGGGTACGCAGTATTTT.